This TCR beta chain was retrieved from a study of spatial heterogeneity in lung cancer. Time point in this sample: blood at routine non-recurrence follow-up after resection. This clonotype has a count of ten or more. The CDR3 length is 12 residues. The V end was cut by 5 bases, the J end by 13 bases, with 12 bases between. In TCRdb, the 5' RACE reads were re-called with MiXCR into one record per CDR3 protein. The table records about 47,000 distinct CDR3 sequences, approximately 12% of them present only once. The sequence was obtained from a male donor with early-stage non-small cell lung cancer. The source was PBMCs, collected at follow-up. The rearrangement links TRBV12-3 or TRBV12-4 to TRBJ1-6; the D is unclear. The CDR3 is CASSPFLVPLHF. DNA for the CDR3: TGTGCCAGCAGTCCGTTTTTGGTGCCCCTCCACTTT.